Below, 14 T cell receptor beta chains from the same sample are listed, as sequenced in a study of blood T cell repertoires in COVID-19. Method: immunoSEQ multiplex PCR; TCRdb's copy keeps in-frame clones and lacks some. The table lists hundreds of thousands of clones, approximately 83% of them singletons. The sequencing input was peripheral blood. The receptors here all came from a woman in her twenties or thirties who had recovered from COVID-19.

V gene TRBV4-3 combines with J gene TRBJ2-7; 10 bases align to TRBD1. The germline V gene has CDR1 LGHNA and CDR2 YSLEER. The ends lost 3 bases at V and 4 bases at J; junction bases unmatched: 6. This CDR3 comprises 15 residues. The CDR3 reads CASSHTPGQGYEQYF. CDR3 sequence (DNA): TGCGCCAGCAGCCATACACCGGGACAGGGGTACGAGCAGTACTTC.

J is TRBJ1-6 and V is TRBV12-5; TRBD1 matches 7 bases. This CDR3 has 18 residues. V lost 4 bases, J lost 0 bases, and 9 bases stayed unmatched. Germline assignment: CDR1 LGHNT and CDR2 FRNRAP. This CDR3 reads CASGYRTGLSSYNSPLHF. The DNA of the CDR3 is TGTGCTAGTGGTTATCGGACAGGCCTGAGCTCCTATAATTCACCCCTCCACTTT.

This chain links TRBV7-9 with TRBJ1-1; D remains unclear. Germline CDR1 reads SEHNR; CDR2 reads FQNEAQ (reference sequence). The CDR3 is made up of 13 amino acids. V was clipped by 3 bases and J by 4 bases, with 9 bases between them. DNA for the CDR3: TGTGCCAGCAGCTTTCCGGGGATCACTGAAGCTTTCTTT. It encodes CASSFPGITEAFF.

The genes are TRBV5-4 and TRBJ2-5; D unresolved. Germline CDR1 reads SGHNT; CDR2 reads YYREEE (reference sequence). This CDR3 region has 13 residues. Trimming removed 5 bases from V and 5 bases from J, with 13 bases in between. The CDR3 DNA is TGTGCCAGCAGAAGGTACGGAGAGGAGACCCAGTACTTC. Residues: CASRRYGEETQYF.

This sequence joins TRBV2 and TRBJ1-5; 7 nucleotides match TRBD1. This CDR3 contains 14 residues. Germline V gene sequence: CDR1 SNHLY, CDR2 FYNNEI. The J segment lost 2 bases and the V segment lost 6 bases, leaving 4 bases of the junction unmatched. The CDR3 is CASSKGAGNQPQHF. The CDR3, as DNA: TGTGCCAGCAGCAAGGGGGCTGGCAATCAGCCCCAGCATTTT.

The CDR3 sequence: CASSLPLEFSPEQYF. CDR3 DNA: TGTGCCAGCAGTTTACCCCTCGAGTTTTCACCCGAGCAGTACTTC. V gene TRBV28 combines with J gene TRBJ2-7; unclear D gene. V was shortened by 2 bases and J by 6 bases, with 17 bases between the two germline ends. The CDR3 extends over 15 amino acids. Germline V gives CDR1 MDHEN, CDR2 SYDVKM. Together with reference TRBV28 and TRBJ2-7, the CDR3 gives the full variable domain: DVKVTQSSRYLVKRTGEKVFLECVQDMDHENMFWYRQDPGLGLRLIYFSYDVKMKEKGDIPEGYSVSREKKERFSLILESASTNQTSMYLCASSLPLEFSPEQYFGPGTRLTVT.

The chain employs TRBV29-1 and TRBJ1-4; D possibly corresponds to TRBD1 (5 bases). CDR1 and CDR2 from the germline V gene are SQVTM and ANQGSEA. V was clipped by 1 base and J by 6 bases, with 18 bases between them. The CDR3 runs 16 residues. The CDR3 nucleotides are TGCAGCGTTGAAGGGGGGGACCGCTACAACCATGAAAAACTGTTTTTT. Encoded protein: CSVEGGDRYNHEKLFF.

The chain couples TRBV28 to TRBJ2-7; 12 positions match TRBD1. The ends lost 0 bases at V and 6 bases at J; junction bases unmatched: 3. This CDR3 is 15 amino acids long. Germline V CDR1 and CDR2: MDHEN, SYDVKM. The CDR3 DNA reads as TGTGCCAGCAGTTTATGGGGACAGGGGGCTATCGAGCAGTACTTC. It yields the protein CASSLWGQGAIEQYF.

The table lists this clone with a count of one. J is TRBJ2-7 and V is TRBV7-2, with a weak D call TRBD2 (5 bases). Trimming shortened V by 5 bases and J by 4 bases, and 21 bases separated the two germline ends. Germline V gene lookup returns CDR1 SGHTA and CDR2 FQGNSA. There are 16 residues in the CDR3. DNA for the CDR3: TGTGCCAGCAGCCCAAAAATCAGGTACGGGGTGTACGAGCAGTACTTC. It translates to CASSPKIRYGVYEQYF.

V and J are TRBV14 and TRBJ2-5; 13 positions match TRBD2. The V segment lost 3 bases and the J segment 5 bases; nucleotides outside the gene matches: 9. The germline CDR1 and CDR2 sequences are SGHDN and FVKESK. The CDR3 loop spans 17 amino acids. The CDR3 DNA reads TGTGCCAGCAGCCACCCCCAACTAGCGGGAGGGCCTGAGACCCAGTACTTC. It yields the protein CASSHPQLAGGPETQYF.

The chain uses TRBV19 and TRBJ1-6, with 7 bases aligning to TRBD1. V lost 5 bases, J lost 9 bases, and 7 bases stayed unmatched. The CDR3 covers 14 residues. CDR1 LNHDA and CDR2 SQIVND come from the germline V gene (reference sequence). The CDR3 protein is CASSETGPFSPLHF. The CDR3 nucleotides are TGTGCCAGTAGTGAGACAGGGCCTTTTTCACCCCTCCACTTT.

A single count supports this clone. J is TRBJ1-2 and V is TRBV7-9; TRBD1 aligns across 8 bases. The trim removed 4 bases at V and 3 bases at J, leaving 10 bases unmatched. This CDR3 comprises 16 residues. Germline V gene sequence: CDR1 SEHNR, CDR2 FQNEAQ (reference sequence). CDR3: CASSSQRGQADYGYTF. In DNA, the CDR3 is TGTGCCAGCAGCTCACAGAGGGGACAGGCGGACTATGGCTACACCTTC.

This rearrangement joins TRBV5-1 to TRBJ2-7; 8 nucleotides match TRBD2. The germline V gene has CDR1 SGHRS and CDR2 YFSETQ. The ends lost 2 bases at V and 0 bases at J; junction bases unmatched: 4. The CDR3 totals 15 residues. DNA of the CDR3: TGCGCCAGCAGCTTTTTCGGGGGGGCCTCCTACGAGCAGTACTTC. Protein sequence: CASSFFGGASYEQYF.

A remark on this clone: An end of the junction differs from the germline gene, which may be a read error. J is TRBJ2-5 and V is TRBV4-2; 8 nucleotides match TRBD2. The CDR3 consists of 15 residues. In germline, CDR1 is LGHNA, CDR2 YNFKEQ. This CDR3 is CASSQVSAGEYPHYF. The CDR3 DNA is TGTGCCAGCAGCCAAGTGTCAGCGGGAGAATATCCCCACTACTTC.